The sequence of this TCR beta chain was determined in a study of early T cells in non-severe SARS-CoV-2 infection. Study-wide background: The authors sequenced bulk RNA from unsorted whole blood, leaving chains unpaired.

General observations from the study: There was a bias toward anti-spike CD8 responses in VDJdb matching, which missed private and CD4 specificities.

V shed 6 bases and J shed 0 bases, with 12 bases lying between them. The germline CDR1 and CDR2 sequences are DFQATT and SNEGSKA (reference sequence). The CDR3 covers 15 residues. Individual cDNA molecules carried attached unique molecular identifiers. One entry per CDR3 protein results from TCRdb running MiXCR on the 5' RACE reads. The sample holds around 70,000 distinct CDR3 sequences, roughly 9.1% seen once. This clonotype was observed a few times. Antigen unknown. The V call is TRBV20-1, the J call TRBJ1-6; D perhaps matches TRBD1 (6 bases). This sequence was found in an adult who was a healthcare worker with PCR-confirmed SARS-CoV-2 infection or an uninfected control (not recorded which). The specimen sequenced was whole blood. CDR3 bases: TGCAGTGCAAACGACAGGAGCTCCTATAATTCACCCCTCCACTTT. It codes for CSANDRSSYNSPLHF.